This T cell receptor (beta chain) appears in the sequencing data of a study of neurological immune-mediated disorders. This clonotype was seen repeatedly, ten times or more. This CDR3 has 18 amino acids. The V and J ends lost 0 bases and 0 bases, in that order; junction bases with no gene match: 8. Germline V gene data show CDR1 as DFQATT and CDR2 as SNEGSKA (reference sequence). Via MiXCR, TCRdb re-called the 5' RACE reads, giving one row per CDR3 protein. This sample has roughly 75,000 distinct CDR3 sequences, with roughly 2.6% found just once. This sequence originates from a woman in her twenties or thirties with multiple sclerosis. Sequenced sample: PBMCs. The chain joins TRBV20-1 to TRBJ2-1; 10 bases agree with TRBD2. CDR3 sequence: CSARDLLAGADSYNEQFF. The DNA for the CDR3 is TGCAGTGCTAGAGATCTTCTAGCGGGAGCGGACTCCTACAATGAGCAGTTCTTC.